This record covers a single TCR beta chain. Antigen specificity is unknown. The data were obtained in a study of T cells after yellow fever vaccination. The study, taken as a whole, reports: CD4 and CD8 compartments shared a small share of clonotypes, likely from convergent recombination.

TCRdb used MiXCR to reprocess the 5' RACE reads, holding one entry per CDR3 protein. The table records approximately 550,000 distinct CDR3 sequences, about 13% of them present only once. V shed 3 bases, J shed 9 bases, and the junction held 11 bases outside the gene matches. The CDR3 length is 13 residues. CDR1 is DFQATT and CDR2 is SNEGSKA in the germline V gene (reference sequence). This clonotype was obtained from a man between 25 and 39 years old who received the YFV17D yellow fever vaccine. This chain uses TRBV20-1 with TRBJ2-7; 7 bases map to TRBD2. The sample was PBMCs, taken on the day of the yellow fever booster vaccination. CDR3 protein: CSASGQGGIGQYF. The CDR3 DNA reads as TGCAGTGCTAGCGGGCAGGGAGGGATCGGGCAGTACTTC.